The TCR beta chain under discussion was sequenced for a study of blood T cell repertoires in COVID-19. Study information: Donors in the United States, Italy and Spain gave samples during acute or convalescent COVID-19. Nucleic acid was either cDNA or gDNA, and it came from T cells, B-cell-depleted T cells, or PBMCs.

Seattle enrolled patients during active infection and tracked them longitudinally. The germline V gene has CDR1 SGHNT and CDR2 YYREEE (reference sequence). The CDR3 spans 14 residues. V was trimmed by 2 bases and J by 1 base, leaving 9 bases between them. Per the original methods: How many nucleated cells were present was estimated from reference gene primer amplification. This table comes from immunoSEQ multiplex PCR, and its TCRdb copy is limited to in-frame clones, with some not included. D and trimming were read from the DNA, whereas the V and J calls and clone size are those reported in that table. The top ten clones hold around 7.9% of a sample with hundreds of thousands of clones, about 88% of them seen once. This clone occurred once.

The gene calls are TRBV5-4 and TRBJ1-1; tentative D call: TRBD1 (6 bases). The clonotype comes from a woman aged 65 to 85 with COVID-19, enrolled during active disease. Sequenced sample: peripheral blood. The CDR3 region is CASSLQGPNTEAFF. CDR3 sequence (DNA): TGTGCCAGCAGCTTACAGGGCCCGAACACTGAAGCTTTCTTT.